Given below is one TCR beta chain in context. Sequencing was performed with immunoSEQ multiplex PCR; in TCRdb, only in-frame clones are kept and a portion is missing. Counted here are 20,000 to 25,000 clones, approximately 80% occurring once; the ten biggest clones make up 15% to 20%. This sample is drawn from a study of PD-1 blockade in classical Hodgkin lymphoma. Study background: Patients were given intravenous nivolumab, 3 mg/kg, every 2 weeks.

Each patient experienced a relapse that followed autologous stem cell transplantation, and brentuximab vedotin exposure varied. CDR1 is SQVTM and CDR2 is ANQGSEA in the germline V gene. The CDR3 consists of 13 residues. V lost 4 bases and J 0 bases, leaving 9 bases between the germline ends. The sequenced sample was peripheral blood mononuclear cells (PBMCs), obtained before the second cycle of nivolumab. The rearrangement joins TRBV29-1 to TRBJ1-1; D is uncertain. This TCR was recovered from a human donor with classical Hodgkin lymphoma. In DNA, the CDR3 is TGCAGCGTTGGCCCAAGGGTGAACACTGAAGCTTTCTTT. Translated: CSVGPRVNTEAFF. The variable domain in full, with the rest retrieved from reference TRBV29-1 and TRBJ1-1, is SAVISQKPSRDICQRGTSLTIQCQVDSQVTMMFWYRQQPGQSLTLIATANQGSEATYESGFVIDKFPISRPNLTFSTLTVSNMSPEDSSIYLCSVGPRVNTEAFFGQGTRLTVV.